This TCR beta chain was profiled in a study of Ad26.COV2.S vaccination and SARS-CoV-2 variants. Across the whole study: As a participant in COV1001, the donor was in the Ad26.COV2.S trial arm.

Data came from immunoSEQ multiplex PCR; TCRdb stores just in-frame clones and leaves some out. Among about 280,000 clones listed, about 87% were seen once. Noted treatment: approximately 18 received Ad26.COV2.S at low or high dose, single or two shots; 5 received placebo; per-sample allocation not given. Material that was analyzed had been drawn on day 63 after the first vaccine or placebo injection. Germline assignment: CDR1 SEHNR and CDR2 FQNEAQ (reference sequence). CDR3 length equals 15 residues. V lost 6 bases and J lost 0; bases outside the gene matches: 4. The TCR was taken from a person between 18 and 59 years old who received the Ad26.COV2.S COVID-19 vaccine or a placebo. The specimen was peripheral blood, collected in a trial of Ad26.COV2.S vaccine versus placebo. The chain has TRBV7-9 and TRBJ1-3, with 8 bases fitting TRBD1. DNA for the CDR3: TGTGCCAGCAGATTTACAGGGGGCTCTGGAAACACCATATATTTT. This translates into CASRFTGGSGNTIYF.